One sample yielded the 15 T cell receptor beta chains listed below, sequenced in a study of blood T cell repertoires in COVID-19 (dated by TCRdb to about 2020). Receptor libraries were prepared by the immunoSEQ multiplex PCR assay. Drawn from immuneACCESS, this table holds only the in-frame rearrangements with V and J called that TCRdb kept. Clones are partly lost; checked studies trace under half to an unresolved V gene and leave the rest unexplained. Across this sample there are about 260,000 clones, with approximately 80% seen only once. The ten largest clonotypes hold around 7.8% of the sample. The sequencing sample was made of peripheral blood. These receptors all stem from a human donor in a cohort sampled during active COVID-19.

The J gene is TRBJ2-6, the V gene TRBV5-4, with 8 bases identical to TRBD1. After removal of 4 bases from V and 4 bases from J, the junction contained 10 bases not matched to a gene. The CDR3 has 17 residues. Germline V gene data show CDR1 as SGHNT and CDR2 as YYREEE (reference sequence). The DNA of the CDR3 is TGTGCCAGCAGCATAGGACAGGGCAAACCGGGGGCCAACGTCCTGACTTTC. Translation gives CASSIGQGKPGANVLTF.

The chain has TRBV6-2 or TRBV6-3 and TRBJ1-5; D is unresolved. This CDR3 contains 14 residues. Germline V gives CDR1 MNHEY, CDR2 SVGEGT. Trimming took 7 bases from V and 5 from J, leaving 15 bases between them. CDR3 sequence: CASTPSGRDQPQHF. Written as DNA, the CDR3 is TGTGCCAGCACCCCTAGCGGACGGGATCAGCCCCAGCATTTT.

The chain uses TRBV2 and TRBJ1-6; 10 bases match TRBD1. The J segment lost 10 bases and the V segment lost 9 bases, leaving 6 bases of the junction unmatched. The CDR3 contains 13 residues. Germline CDR1 reads SNHLY; CDR2 reads FYNNEI. CDR3 bases: TGTGCCAGATCGGGACAGGGGAACTCACCCCTCCACTTT. It translates to CARSGQGNSPLHF.

This chain links TRBV5-1 with TRBJ2-5; no clear D gene. Germline V gene lookup returns CDR1 SGHRS and CDR2 YFSETQ. V dropped 1 base and J dropped 1 base, with 11 bases sitting between them. The CDR3 length is 15 residues. The CDR3 DNA follows: TGCGCCAGCAGCTTGAGAGCGTCGGCCCAAGAGACCCAGTACTTC. Residues: CASSLRASAQETQYF.

The gene calls are TRBV19 and TRBJ1-5; D gene uncertain. Germline loops: CDR1 LNHDA, CDR2 SQIVND (reference sequence). This CDR3 spans 18 amino acids. With 3 bases removed from V and 2 bases from J, the gap between germline ends came to 20 bases. The CDR3 spells CASSITRQVGMGNQPQHF. CDR3 DNA sequence: TGTGCCAGTAGTATCACACGCCAGGTAGGCATGGGCAATCAGCCCCAGCATTTT.

The chain couples TRBV9 to TRBJ2-2; 12 positions agree with TRBD2. Trimming removed 4 bases from V and 3 bases from J; junction bases left unmatched: 4. CDR3 length equals 16 residues. Germline CDR1 SGDLS, CDR2 YYNGEE. The DNA for the CDR3 is TGTGCCAGCAGCCCACGACTAGCGGGAGACACCGGGGAGCTGTTTTTT. As protein: CASSPRLAGDTGELFF.

CDR3: CSATVQGAYEQYF. CDR3 coding DNA: TGCAGCGCTACCGTACAGGGAGCCTACGAGCAGTACTTC. The gene calls are TRBV29-1 and TRBJ2-7, with D possibly being TRBD1 (6 bases). The CDR3 has 13 residues. The V gene's germline CDR1 is SQVTM and CDR2 ANQGSEA. The ends were cut back, 7 bases at V and 2 bases at J, with 15 bases in the middle.

V usage is TRBV11-2 and J usage is TRBJ1-2; D is unclear. CDR3 size: 13 residues. In germline, CDR1 is SGHAT, CDR2 FQNNGV. V gave up 0 bases and J gave up 8 bases, with 10 bases separating them. The CDR3 DNA sequence: TGTGCCAGCAGCTTAGATGTCATCGGGGGCTACACCTTC. It translates to CASSLDVIGGYTF.

This clone was seen a single time. The CDR3 DNA is TGTGCCAGCAAATTTAGCGGGACCAACACCGGGGAGCTGTTTTTT. Translating gives CASKFSGTNTGELFF. J is TRBJ2-2 and V is TRBV6-5; TRBD2 agrees at 8 bases. V shed 7 bases, J shed 2 bases, and the junction held 6 bases outside the gene matches. The germline gives CDR1 MNHEY, CDR2 SVGAGI. This CDR3 is built from 15 residues.

The sample holds a few counts of this clone. The CDR3 spells CASSPTTGWNEQYF. CDR3 coding DNA: TGTGCCAGCTCACCAACGACAGGGTGGAACGAGCAGTACTTC. This chain links TRBV18 with TRBJ2-7; 7 positions agree with TRBD1. With V trimmed by 2 bases and J by 5 bases, 6 bases remained unmatched. CDR3 size: 14 residues. Germline V gene data show CDR1 as KGHSH and CDR2 as LQKENI.

This clone was picked up a small number of times. The chain recombines TRBV7-8 with TRBJ1-5, with 7 bases matching TRBD1. V lost 1 base, J lost 0 bases, and 3 bases stayed unmatched. The CDR3 has 16 amino acids. From germline, CDR1 is SGHVS and CDR2 FQNEAQ. This chain's CDR3 is CASSLDRGDSNQPQHF. The CDR3 DNA reads as TGTGCCAGCAGCTTAGACAGGGGTGATAGCAATCAGCCCCAGCATTTT.

The chain employs TRBV3-1 (or the pseudogene TRBV3-2) and TRBJ1-4; D gene unclear. Germline V gene lookup returns CDR1 LGHDT and CDR2 YNNKEL (reference sequence). The CDR3 consists of 16 residues. Trimming shortened V by 1 base and J by 8 bases, and 17 bases separated the two germline ends. The chain's CDR3 is CASSQGGPGVGEKLFF. CDR3 DNA sequence: TGTGCCAGCAGCCAAGGTGGCCCCGGGGTTGGGGAAAAACTGTTTTTT.

V gene TRBV2 combines with J gene TRBJ1-2; D not certain. Germline assignment: CDR1 SNHLY and CDR2 FYNNEI. V lost 1 base, J lost 3 bases, and 9 bases lay in between. This CDR3 is built from 14 residues. The CDR3 DNA is TGTGCCAGCAGTGAAGGAGGGCTGCACTATGGCTACACCTTC. Its translation is CASSEGGLHYGYTF.

This clone appeared once. The chain has TRBV4-1 and TRBJ1-5, with D unresolved. In germline, CDR1 is MGHRA, CDR2 YSYEKL. V gave up 1 base and J gave up 0 bases, with 4 bases separating them. The CDR3 has 14 residues. As DNA, the CDR3 is TGCGCCAGCAGCCAAGTCTCTAGCAATCAGCCCCAGCATTTT. Translating it yields CASSQVSSNQPQHF.

This chain connects TRBV4-1 to TRBJ2-5, with D uncertain. There are 16 residues in the CDR3. Germline CDR1 is MGHRA and CDR2 is YSYEKL. The ends were cut back, 0 bases at V and 4 bases at J, with 15 bases in the middle. The chain's CDR3 is CASSQDFLGSRETQYF. The CDR3 DNA reads TGCGCCAGCAGCCAAGATTTTCTCGGTAGCCGAGAGACCCAGTACTTC.